This paragraph covers one T cell receptor (beta chain) sequence. Its antigen is unknown. This entry is derived from a study of shared clonotypes between healthy human individuals. The study's findings and limits: Relative to clonotypes present in all four donors, those not shared had lower generation probabilities.

Generated by immunoSEQ multiplex PCR, the TCRdb table keeps only in-frame clones and is missing some. The sample includes over 700,000 clones, roughly 72% of them seen just once. This CDR3 spans 15 amino acids. V shed 2 bases, J shed 3 bases, and the junction held 3 bases outside the gene matches. The V gene's germline CDR1 is SGHNT and CDR2 YYREEE (reference sequence). The gene calls are TRBV5-4 and TRBJ2-2; TRBD1 matches 8 bases. The specimen was memory CD4+ T cells sorted from blood. Stated subset: CD45RA-negative fraction. The receptor was derived from a woman in her 30s in good health. Here the CDR3 reads CASSFSTGDTGELFF. In DNA form, the CDR3 reads TGTGCCAGCAGCTTCTCGACAGGGGACACCGGGGAGCTGTTTTTT. The variable domain in full, with the rest retrieved from reference TRBV5-4 and TRBJ2-2, is ETGVTQSPTHLIKTRGQQVTLRCSSQSGHNTVSWYQQALGQGPQFIFQYYREEENGRGNFPPRFSGLQFPNYSSELNVNALELDDSALYLCASSFSTGDTGELFFGEGSRLTVL.